Shown below are 25 T cell receptor beta chains from a single sample sequenced in a study of blood T cell repertoires in COVID-19. Profiled with immunoSEQ multiplex PCR; TCRdb holds only in-frame clones, not every one. There are 250,000 or so clones in the sample; around 89% occur only once, and roughly 8.6% lies in the top ten. The material sequenced was PBMCs or T cells enriched from blood (not recorded which). Receptor source: a man in his forties or fifties who had recovered from COVID-19.

The chain employs TRBV19 and TRBJ2-1; TRBD2 matches 9 bases. J was trimmed by 7 bases and V by 4 bases; bases with no gene match: 11. CDR1 is LNHDA, CDR2 SQIVND, per germline (reference sequence). The CDR3 is 16 amino acids. This CDR3 is CASSNLAGPSQNEQFF. CDR3 DNA: TGTGCCAGTAGTAATCTAGCGGGACCATCACAAAATGAGCAGTTCTTC. Full variable domain (missing parts from reference TRBV19 and TRBJ2-1): DGGITQSPKYLFRKEGQNVTLSCEQNLNHDAMYWYRQDPGQGLRLIYYSQIVNDFQKGDIAEGYSVSREKKESFPLTVTSAQKNPTAFYLCASSNLAGPSQNEQFFGPGTRLTVL.

The chain uses TRBV27 and TRBJ1-6; TRBD1 matches at 10 bases. V was clipped by 2 bases and J by 10 bases; unmatched bases: 2. From germline, CDR1 is MNHEY and CDR2 SMNVEV (reference sequence). The CDR3 is 14 residues long. In nucleotides, the CDR3 is TGTGCCAGCAGTTTAAGGGACAGGGGCTCACCCCTCCACTTT. Its translation: CASSLRDRGSPLHF.

The V and J genes are TRBV6-5 and TRBJ2-7, with TRBD1 matching 8 bases. Germline V lookup: CDR1 MNHEY, CDR2 SVGAGI. Trimming took 8 bases from V and 3 from J; bases not matched to a gene: 3. The CDR3 runs 12 residues. The CDR3: CASGTGGYEQYF. The CDR3 DNA reads as TGTGCCAGCGGGACAGGAGGCTACGAGCAGTACTTC.

V usage is TRBV7-9 and J usage is TRBJ2-5; D remains ambiguous. Trimming pared 7 bases from V and 1 base from J, leaving 16 bases between. Germline V CDR1 and CDR2: SEHNR, FQNEAQ (reference sequence). The CDR3 contains 15 residues. CDR3 residues: CASTFPGPSQETQYF. The CDR3 nucleotides read TGTGCCAGCACCTTCCCAGGCCCAAGCCAAGAGACCCAGTACTTC.

J is TRBJ2-1 and V is TRBV5-1; the match to TRBD1 covers 7 bases. In germline, CDR1 is SGHRS, CDR2 YFSETQ. The CDR3 is made up of 14 amino acids. J gave up 4 bases and V 8 bases, and 9 bases lay outside the gene matches. The CDR3 nucleotides are TGCGCCAGTATGCCCGGGACAGCTTACAATGAGCAGTTCTTC. This translates into CASMPGTAYNEQFF.

This clone was seen just once. The rearrangement links TRBV29-1 to TRBJ2-5; 15 positions match TRBD2. The CDR3 spans 17 residues. Germline V CDR1 and CDR2: SQVTM, ANQGSEA. The V gene end was trimmed by 7 bases and the J gene end by 2 bases; junction bases not matched to a gene: 11. CDR3 sequence reads: CSGLGGLAGGGQETQYF. The CDR3 DNA follows: TGCAGCGGACTGGGGGGACTAGCGGGAGGCGGTCAAGAGACCCAGTACTTC.

This chain links TRBV9 with TRBJ1-2; a weak D match, TRBD1 (6 bases). Trimming cost V 1 base and J 0 bases, with 7 bases left between them. This CDR3 spans 14 amino acids. CDR1 is SGDLS, CDR2 YYNGEE, per germline. CDR3 bases: TGTGCCAGCAGCGTACAGGGGACTAACTATGGCTACACCTTC. Translation: CASSVQGTNYGYTF.

V usage is TRBV4-3 and J usage is TRBJ2-7; 7 bases are a match to TRBD1. The V gene end was trimmed by 4 bases and the J gene end by 0 bases; junction bases not matched to a gene: 12. The V gene's germline CDR1 is LGHNA and CDR2 YSLEER. The CDR3 extends over 17 amino acids. The CDR3 sequence: CASSPDTPGQYSYEQYF. CDR3 in DNA: TGCGCCAGCAGCCCAGACACCCCGGGACAGTACTCCTACGAGCAGTACTTC.

The CDR3 reads CASTPIRVVGQETQYF. The CDR3 DNA sequence: TGTGCCAGCACCCCTATTCGGGTGGTTGGTCAAGAGACCCAGTACTTC. The chain employs TRBV6-2 or TRBV6-3 and TRBJ2-5; D call uncertain. This CDR3 is 16 amino acids long. V was cut by 7 bases and J by 2 bases, with 20 bases left in between. CDR1 and CDR2 (germline): MNHEY, SVGEGT.

There are a few counts of this clone. The chain employs TRBV5-1 and TRBJ1-1, with 7 bases aligning to TRBD1. Unmatched junction bases numbered 16, after V lost 1 base and J lost 4 bases. The CDR3 is 18 amino acids. Germline CDR1 is SGHRS and CDR2 is YFSETQ. CDR3 sequence: CASSLRAGTVVRGTEAFF. The CDR3 DNA reads TGCGCCAGCAGCTTGAGGGCCGGGACAGTTGTGCGCGGCACTGAAGCTTTCTTT.

J is TRBJ1-1 and V is TRBV5-1; 7 bases match TRBD1. The CDR3 has 14 residues. The germline CDR1 and CDR2 sequences are SGHRS and YFSETQ. Trimming removed 1 base from V and 2 bases from J; junction bases left unmatched: 2. Written as DNA, the CDR3 is TGCGCCAGCAGCTTGTCAGGGGGAAACACTGAAGCTTTCTTT. Protein: CASSLSGGNTEAFF. The variable domain in full, with the rest retrieved from reference TRBV5-1 and TRBJ1-1, is KAGVTQTPRYLIKTRGQQVTLSCSPISGHRSVSWYQQTPGQGLQFLFEYFSETQRNKGNFPGRFSGRQFSNSRSEMNVSTLELGDSALYLCASSLSGGNTEAFFGQGTRLTVV.

The chain employs TRBV7-9 and TRBJ2-3, with 9 bases aligning to TRBD1. The CDR3 sequence is 16 residues long. Trimming took 5 bases from V and 4 from J; bases not matched to a gene: 10. Per germline, CDR1 SEHNR and CDR2 FQNEAQ (reference sequence). For the CDR3, the DNA is TGTGCCAGCAGCACACAACAGGGGGCTTATGCAGATACGCAGTATTTT. Translation gives CASSTQQGAYADTQYF.

V is TRBV11-2 and J is TRBJ2-2; D uncertain. This CDR3 contains 13 residues. Germline CDR1 is SGHAT and CDR2 is FQNNGV. V lost 5 bases, J lost 7 bases, and 11 bases lay in between. This CDR3 reads CASSQLRDGELFF. The CDR3 DNA is TGTGCCAGCAGCCAACTTAGAGACGGGGAGCTGTTTTTT.

The chain joins TRBV9 to TRBJ1-1; 8 bases align to TRBD1. Germline CDR1 is SGDLS and CDR2 is YYNGEE. CDR3 length: 16 residues. Trimming at V came to 0 bases and at J to 3 bases, leaving 7 bases not matched to a gene. CDR3: CASSVDVQGAYTEAFF. CDR3 DNA: TGTGCCAGCAGCGTAGATGTTCAGGGGGCGTACACTGAAGCTTTCTTT.

This chain links TRBV2 with TRBJ1-5; 7 bases are shared with TRBD1. The CDR3 runs 15 residues. CDR1 and CDR2 (germline): SNHLY, FYNNEI. Trimming took 2 bases from V and 1 from J; bases not matched to a gene: 2. CDR3 DNA: TGTGCCAGCAGTGAACAGGGGGGCAGCAATCAGCCCCAGCATTTT. Protein product: CASSEQGGSNQPQHF.

J is TRBJ1-5 and V is TRBV4-2; a weak D match, TRBD1 (5 bases). The germline CDR1 and CDR2 sequences are LGHNA and YNFKEQ. The length of the CDR3 is 15 residues. Trimming removed 1 base at V and 6 bases at J, with 13 bases between. The CDR3, as DNA: TGTGCCAGCAGCCAAGTTCAGGGCACGAGTCAGCCCCAGCATTTT. Its translation is CASSQVQGTSQPQHF.

Written as DNA, the CDR3 is TGCGCCAGCAGCCAAGATCGTGGTAGCGGGACCTCCTACGAGCAGTACTTC. It encodes CASSQDRGSGTSYEQYF. The chain joins TRBV4-3 to TRBJ2-7, with 8 bases that match TRBD2. Germline V gives CDR1 LGHNA, CDR2 YSLEER. The trim removed 0 bases at V and 0 bases at J, leaving 7 bases unmatched. The CDR3 is made up of 17 amino acids.

This chain joins TRBV6-5 and TRBJ2-1; tentative D call: TRBD1 (6 bases). This CDR3 region has 14 residues. V was cut by 5 bases and J by 8 bases, with 16 bases left in between. CDR1 is MNHEY, CDR2 SVGAGI, per germline. The CDR3 spells CASSPPGQNDEQFF. In nucleotides, the CDR3 is TGTGCCAGCAGTCCACCTGGACAGAACGATGAGCAGTTCTTC.

The chain is built from TRBV7-3 and TRBJ1-1; 7 bases align to TRBD1. Trimming removed 4 bases from V and 1 base from J; junction bases left unmatched: 9. The CDR3 covers 16 residues. Germline loops: CDR1 SGHTA, CDR2 FQGTGA. DNA for the CDR3: TGTGCCAGCAGCTCCGGCCGGACAGGACAGAACACTGAAGCTTTCTTT. This translates into CASSSGRTGQNTEAFF. Based on the CDR3 plus reference TRBV7-3 and TRBJ1-1, the full variable domain is GAGVSQTPSNKVTEKGKYVELRCDPISGHTALYWYRQSLGQGPEFLIYFQGTGAADDSGLPNDRFFAVRPEGSVSTLKIQRTERGDSAVYLCASSSGRTGQNTEAFFGQGTRLTVV.

The chain carries TRBV4-2 and TRBJ2-7, with D perhaps TRBD1 (6 bases). Germline V lookup: CDR1 LGHNA, CDR2 YNFKEQ. CDR3 length: 16 amino acids. Deletions cut 1 base from V and 2 bases from J, with 15 bases between. The CDR3 DNA sequence: TGTGCCAGCAGCCAAGGGGTCGGGACACTCACCTACGAGCAGTACTTC. Translation gives CASSQGVGTLTYEQYF.

This clone was recorded a few times. The chain recombines TRBV4-1 with TRBJ2-3; 11 positions agree with TRBD2. From germline, CDR1 is MGHRA and CDR2 YSYEKL. V was clipped by 0 bases and J by 0 bases; unmatched bases: 5. The CDR3 is 18 residues long. The CDR3 DNA reads TGCGCCAGCAGCCAAGATCGGCTAGCGGGAGGTAGCACAGATACGCAGTATTTT. As protein: CASSQDRLAGGSTDTQYF.

This sequence joins TRBV3-1 (or the pseudogene TRBV3-2) and TRBJ1-2, with 9 nucleotides matching TRBD1. With 2 bases clipped from V and 1 base from J, the junction kept 8 bases outside the gene matches. The CDR3 sequence is 17 residues long. Germline V CDR1 and CDR2: LGHDT, YNNKEL (reference sequence). The CDR3, as DNA: TGTGCCAGCAGCCAAATCCTGGGGACAGGGAATAACTATGGCTACACCTTC. Encoded protein: CASSQILGTGNNYGYTF.

This clone showed up just once. The chain combines TRBV19 with TRBJ2-2, with 14 nucleotides matching TRBD2. V shed 7 bases and J 3 bases; nucleotides not matched to a gene: 10. CDR3 length equals 18 residues. Per germline, CDR1 LNHDA and CDR2 SQIVND (reference sequence). This CDR3 reads CASKGTGTSGSYTGELFF. CDR3 nucleotide sequence: TGTGCCAGTAAGGGCACCGGGACTAGCGGGAGTTACACCGGGGAGCTGTTTTTT.

This chain connects TRBV7-3 to TRBJ2-1; TRBD2 is a possible D gene (6 bases). This CDR3 has 16 residues. In germline, CDR1 is SGHTA, CDR2 FQGTGA. V was pared by 4 bases and J by 0 bases, with 13 bases between. CDR3 DNA: TGTGCCAGCAGCTCACTAACTAGCACCTCCTACAATGAGCAGTTCTTC. Translation gives CASSSLTSTSYNEQFF. Full variable domain (missing parts from reference TRBV7-3 and TRBJ2-1): GAGVSQTPSNKVTEKGKYVELRCDPISGHTALYWYRQSLGQGPEFLIYFQGTGAADDSGLPNDRFFAVRPEGSVSTLKIQRTERGDSAVYLCASSSLTSTSYNEQFFGPGTRLTVL.

This chain connects TRBV27 to TRBJ2-6, with D tentatively TRBD1 (6 bases). Deletions cut 4 bases from V and 3 bases from J, with 13 bases between. CDR3 size: 16 residues. Germline CDR1 is MNHEY and CDR2 is SMNVEV (reference sequence). CDR3 loop: CASSSTGNVGANVLTF. The CDR3 DNA sequence: TGTGCCAGCAGTTCAACAGGGAATGTTGGGGCCAACGTCCTGACTTTC. The entire variable domain, with the rest obtained from reference TRBV27 and TRBJ2-6, is as follows: EAQVTQNPRYLITVTGKKLTVTCSQNMNHEYMSWYRQDPGLGLRQIYYSMNVEVTDKGDVPEGYKVSRKEKRNFPLILESPSPNQTSLYFCASSSTGNVGANVLTFGAGSRLTVL.